This T cell receptor (beta chain) derives from a study of T cells in Graves' hyperthyroidism and ophthalmopathy. Orbital computed tomography and thyroid ultrasound, together with serum TRAb and thyroxine and clinical symptoms, were used for diagnoses. The PBMCs studied were ones that came from 8 to 10 ml fresh peripheral blood. Study-wide points: Also found in blood were most expanded thyroid clonotypes above 0.001.

As to this clonotype: Its antigen remains unknown.

The CDR3 regions of TCR beta were amplified from RNA transcripts. TCR CDR3 regions were first amplified by RT-PCR with HTBI primers. A single record per CDR3 protein comes from TCRdb applying MiXCR to the multiplex PCR reads. The sample lists approximately 400,000 distinct CDR3 sequences, around 14% seen once, with over 25% in the top ten. V lost 5 bases to trimming and J lost 3 bases; unmatched junction nucleotides: 10. The CDR3 runs to 16 residues. Germline V gene lookup returns CDR1 LNHDA and CDR2 SQIVND (reference sequence). The sample comprised blood. The V gene is TRBV19, the J gene TRBJ1-5, with 7 nucleotides matching TRBD1. The clonotype comes from a woman in her 30s with Graves' hyperthyroidism. The CDR3 nucleotides read TGTGCCAGTAGTCCGAGGGGGCGGGAATCCAATCAGCCCCAGCATTTT. Its protein product is CASSPRGRESNQPQHF.